This TCR beta chain appears in the sequencing data of a study of human T cells and chemical hapten exposure. About the research overall: DPC 0.01% went on the upper back by patch test, with reading at 6 days. How much TCR each sample yielded varied, mostly because pooled library volumes differed slightly.

This clonotype was recorded many times. Antigen: not known. The study's findings and limits: Expanded TCRs clustered into significantly more large CDR3 similarity groups than controls, the analysis revealed.

Specified time point: pre-sensitization, week 0. The treatment here: therapeutic diphenylcyclopropenone sensitization with weekly scalp DPC. The library attached unique molecular identifiers to individual cDNA molecules. Via MiXCR, TCRdb re-called the RACE reads, giving one row per CDR3 protein. The repertoire holds roughly 38,000 distinct CDR3 sequences, about 7.6% seen once, with roughly 1.3% in the top ten. The CDR3 totals 14 residues. Germline assignment: CDR1 MNHEY and CDR2 SVGEGT. V lost 7 bases and J lost 4, with 16 bases in between. V usage is TRBV6-2 or TRBV6-3 and J usage is TRBJ2-5; perhaps TRBD2 as D (6 bases). Here the sequenced sample was whole blood, taken in connection with sensitization to the hapten diphenylcyclopropenone (DPC). The origin of this receptor is a woman between 45 and 65 years old with alopecia areata. Some clones in this sample may be carry-over from other donors' samples. CDR3 in DNA: TGTGCCAGCACCGTAAGACTAGGAGGAGAGACCCAGTACTTC. Translating gives CASTVRLGGETQYF.